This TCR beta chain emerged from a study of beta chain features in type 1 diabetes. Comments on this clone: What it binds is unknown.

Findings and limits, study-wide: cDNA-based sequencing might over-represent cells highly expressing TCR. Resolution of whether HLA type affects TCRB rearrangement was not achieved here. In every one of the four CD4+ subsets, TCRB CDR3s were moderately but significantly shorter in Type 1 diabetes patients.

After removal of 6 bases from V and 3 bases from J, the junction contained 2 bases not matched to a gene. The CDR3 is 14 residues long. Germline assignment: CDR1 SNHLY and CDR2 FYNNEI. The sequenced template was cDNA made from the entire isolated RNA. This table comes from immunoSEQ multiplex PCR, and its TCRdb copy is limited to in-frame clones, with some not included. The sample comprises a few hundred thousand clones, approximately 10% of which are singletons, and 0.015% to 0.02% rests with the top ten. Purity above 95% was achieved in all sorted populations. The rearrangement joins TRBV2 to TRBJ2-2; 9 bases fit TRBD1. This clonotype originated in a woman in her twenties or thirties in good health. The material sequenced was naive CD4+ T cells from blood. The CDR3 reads CASSRQGDTGELFF. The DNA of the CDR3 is TGTGCCAGCAGCCGACAGGGGGACACCGGGGAGCTGTTTTTT.